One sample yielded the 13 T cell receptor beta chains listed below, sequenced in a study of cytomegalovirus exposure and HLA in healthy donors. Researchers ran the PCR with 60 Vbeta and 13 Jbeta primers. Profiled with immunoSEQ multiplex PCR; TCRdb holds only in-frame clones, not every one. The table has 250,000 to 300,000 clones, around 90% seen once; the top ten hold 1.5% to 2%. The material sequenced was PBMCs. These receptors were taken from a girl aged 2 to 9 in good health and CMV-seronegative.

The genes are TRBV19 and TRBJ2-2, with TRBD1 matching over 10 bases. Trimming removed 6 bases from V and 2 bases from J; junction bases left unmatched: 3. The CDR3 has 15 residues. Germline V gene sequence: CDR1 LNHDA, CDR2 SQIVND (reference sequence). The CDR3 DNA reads TGTGCCAGTAGGACAGGGGGCGCAAACACCGGGGAGCTGTTTTTT. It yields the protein CASRTGGANTGELFF.

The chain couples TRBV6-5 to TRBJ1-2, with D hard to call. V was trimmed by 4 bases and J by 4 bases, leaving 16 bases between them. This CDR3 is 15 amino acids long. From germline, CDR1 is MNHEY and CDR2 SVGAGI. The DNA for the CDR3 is TGTGCCAGCAGTTTCCATCAAGAGTTCGTCTATGGCTACACCTTC. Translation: CASSFHQEFVYGYTF.

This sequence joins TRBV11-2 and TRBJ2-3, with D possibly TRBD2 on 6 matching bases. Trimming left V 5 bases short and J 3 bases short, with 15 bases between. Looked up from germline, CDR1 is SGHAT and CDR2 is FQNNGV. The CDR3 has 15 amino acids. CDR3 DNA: TGTGCCAGCAGCCCTACGGGGGTCCATACAGATACGCAGTATTTT. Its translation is CASSPTGVHTDTQYF.

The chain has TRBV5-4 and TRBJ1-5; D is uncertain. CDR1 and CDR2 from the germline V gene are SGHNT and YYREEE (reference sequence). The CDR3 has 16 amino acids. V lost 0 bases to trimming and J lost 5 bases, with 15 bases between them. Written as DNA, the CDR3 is TGTGCCAGCAGCTTGGAGAAAGTCGGGATTTATCAGCCCCAGCATTTT. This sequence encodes CASSLEKVGIYQPQHF.

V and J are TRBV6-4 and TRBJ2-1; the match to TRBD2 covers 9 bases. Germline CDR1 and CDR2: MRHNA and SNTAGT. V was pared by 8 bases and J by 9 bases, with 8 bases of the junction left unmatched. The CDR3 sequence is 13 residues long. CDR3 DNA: TGTGCCAGCGGCGGGAGGGCCCTTAGTGAGCAGTTCTTC. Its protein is CASGGRALSEQFF.

DNA of the CDR3: TGCGCCAGCAGCGGAGATTCTGGAAACACCATATATTTT. Its protein product is CASSGDSGNTIYF. The J gene is TRBJ1-3, the V gene TRBV5-1; D uncertain. CDR3 length: 13 amino acids. Germline lookup yields CDR1 SGHRS and CDR2 YFSETQ. The V end lost 4 bases, the J end lost 1 base, and 6 bases lay between the germline ends.

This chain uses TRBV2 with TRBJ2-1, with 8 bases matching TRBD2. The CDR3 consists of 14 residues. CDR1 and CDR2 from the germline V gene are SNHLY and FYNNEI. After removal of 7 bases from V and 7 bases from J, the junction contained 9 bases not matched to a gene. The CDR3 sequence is CASKERETGNEQFF. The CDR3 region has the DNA TGTGCCAGCAAGGAGCGGGAGACGGGAAATGAGCAGTTCTTC. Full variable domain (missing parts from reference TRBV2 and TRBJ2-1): EPEVTQTPSHQVTQMGQEVILRCVPISNHLYFYWYRQILGQKVEFLVSFYNNEISEKSEIFDDQFSVERPDGSNFTLKIRSTKLEDSAMYFCASKERETGNEQFFGPGTRLTVL.

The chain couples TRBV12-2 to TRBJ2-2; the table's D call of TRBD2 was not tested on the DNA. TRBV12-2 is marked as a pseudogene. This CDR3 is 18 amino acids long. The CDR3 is CASRPRMRTSGKSGELFF. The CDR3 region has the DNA TGTGCAAGTCGCCCCAGGATGCGGACTAGCGGGAAAAGTGGGGAGCTGTTTTTT.

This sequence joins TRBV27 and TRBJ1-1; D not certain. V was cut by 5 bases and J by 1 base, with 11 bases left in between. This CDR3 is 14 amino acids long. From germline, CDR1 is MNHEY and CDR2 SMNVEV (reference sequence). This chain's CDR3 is CASSLRTENTEAFF. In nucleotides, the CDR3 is TGTGCCAGCAGTCTCCGAACTGAGAACACTGAAGCTTTCTTT.

CDR3 nucleotides: TGTGCCTGGTGGAAGACAGGGACGGACGGCTACACCTTC. This translates into CAWWKTGTDGYTF. The chain has TRBV30 and TRBJ1-2, with 7 bases identical to TRBD1. The CDR3 consists of 13 residues. V was pared by 5 bases and J by 8 bases, with 11 bases of the junction left unmatched. Germline CDR1 and CDR2: GTSNPN and SVGIG (reference sequence).

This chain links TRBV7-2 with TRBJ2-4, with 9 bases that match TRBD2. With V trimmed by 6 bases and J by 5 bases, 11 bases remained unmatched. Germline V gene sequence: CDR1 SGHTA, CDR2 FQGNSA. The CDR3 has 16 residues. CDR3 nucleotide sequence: TGTGCCAGCAGAAGGGGCGGCGGGGGGGACCAAAACATTCAGTACTTC. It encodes CASRRGGGGDQNIQYF.

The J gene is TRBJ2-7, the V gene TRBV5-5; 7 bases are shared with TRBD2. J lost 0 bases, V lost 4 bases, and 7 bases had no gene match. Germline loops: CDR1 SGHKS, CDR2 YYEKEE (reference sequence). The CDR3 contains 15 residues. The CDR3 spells CASSVVSGNSYEQYF. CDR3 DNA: TGTGCCAGCAGCGTAGTAAGCGGGAACTCCTACGAGCAGTACTTC.

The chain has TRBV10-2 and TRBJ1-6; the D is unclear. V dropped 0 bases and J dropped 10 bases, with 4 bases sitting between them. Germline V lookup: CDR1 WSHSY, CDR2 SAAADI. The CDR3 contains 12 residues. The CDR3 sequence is CASSESPSPLHF. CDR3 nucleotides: TGCGCCAGCAGTGAGTCCCCGTCACCCCTCCACTTT.